This is a list of T cell receptor beta chains from one sample in a study of cytomegalovirus exposure and HLA in healthy donors. The repertoire was sequenced with immunoSEQ multiplex PCR; TCRdb's copy has only in-frame clones and lacks some. This sample's table reports around 70,000 clones. Sequenced sample: PBMCs. Every receptor here comes from a woman aged 40 to 50 in good health and CMV-seropositive. The CDR3 runs from the conserved cysteine through the conserved F or W. Each record gives: D gene, J gene, clone size, V gene, CDR3 protein, CDR3 DNA. The D gene is left open where the match is weak. Only part of the rows carry a size: once, few, many, or a class if the clone is expanded.

.,TRBJ1-1,.,TRBV19,CASSGGLNTEAFF,TGTGCCAGTAGTGGGGGCTTGAACACTGAAGCTTTCTTT
.,TRBJ2-2,.,TRBV2,CASRDRQNTGELFF,TGTGCCAGCAGGGACAGACAGAACACCGGGGAGCTGTTTTTT
.,TRBJ2-2,.,TRBV30,CAWSPLNTGELFF,TGTGCCTGGAGTCCCTTAAACACCGGGGAGCTGTTTTTT
TRBD1,TRBJ2-7,.,TRBV25-1,CASRDRNYEQYF,TGTGCCAGCAGGGACAGGAACTACGAGCAGTACTTC
.,TRBJ1-1,.,TRBV5-4,CASSEQGSATEAFF,TGTGCCAGCAGCGAACAGGGCTCCGCCACTGAAGCTTTCTTT
TRBD2,TRBJ2-7,.,TRBV14,CASSPQGSGRGYEQYF,TGTGCCAGCAGCCCTCAAGGCAGCGGGAGGGGATACGAGCAGTACTTC
.,TRBJ2-1,.,TRBV5-1,CASSLVTPNEQFF,TGCGCCAGCAGCTTGGTCACTCCCAATGAGCAGTTCTTC
.,TRBJ1-2,.,TRBV4-1,CASSPYPPTDFSNYGYTF,TGCGCCAGCAGCCCCTACCCACCCACGGACTTCTCTAACTATGGCTACACCTTC
.,TRBJ1-1,.,TRBV4-3,CASSQESGGLEAFF,TGCGCCAGCAGCCAAGAATCGGGTGGGTTGGAAGCTTTCTTT
.,TRBJ1-2,.,TRBV5-6,CASSLAGIKGYTF,TGTGCCAGCAGCTTGGCAGGGATAAAGGGCTACACCTTC
.,TRBJ1-2,.,TRBV5-4,CASSPAGVNYGYTF,TGTGCCAGCAGCCCTGCAGGGGTTAACTATGGCTACACCTTC
TRBD2,TRBJ2-5,.,TRBV6-1,CASTTTSGWETQYF,TGTGCCAGCACCACGACTAGCGGTTGGGAGACCCAGTACTTC
TRBD2,TRBJ2-7,.,TRBV13,CASSLGLASYEQYF,TGTGCCAGCAGCCTCGGACTAGCTTCCTACGAGCAGTACTTC
.,TRBJ2-5,.,TRBV5-4,CASSFMTGGETQYF,TGTGCCAGCAGCTTCATGACAGGAGGAGAGACCCAGTACTTC
.,TRBJ2-4,.,TRBV2,CASSEATGAKNIQYF,TGTGCCAGCAGTGAAGCGACGGGAGCCAAAAACATTCAGTACTTC
.,TRBJ1-3,.,TRBV4-2,CASSQDLITGLFSGNTIYF,TGTGCCAGCAGCCAAGATCTAATTACAGGGTTATTTTCCGGAAACACCATATATTTT
.,TRBJ2-7,.,TRBV18,CASSSTYEQYF,TGTGCCAGCTCCTCTACCTACGAGCAGTACTTC
.,TRBJ1-1,.,TRBV5-6,CASSLAKLRNTEAFF,TGTGCCAGCAGCTTGGCCAAGCTGAGGAACACTGAAGCTTTCTTT
TRBD2,TRBJ2-7,.,TRBV10-2,CASDPSGRGGEQYF,TGCGCCAGCGATCCTAGCGGGAGAGGGGGCGAGCAGTACTTC
TRBD1,TRBJ1-1,.,TRBV2,CASIRAGGTEAFF,TGTGCCAGCATTAGGGCAGGGGGCACTGAAGCTTTCTTT
TRBD1,TRBJ1-2,.,TRBV29-1,CSVGGTGLGFTF,TGCAGCGTGGGGGGGACAGGGTTGGGCTTCACCTTC
.,TRBJ2-5,.,TRBV7-3,CASSLTYANEQYF,TGTGCCAGCAGCTTAACGTACGCGAATGAGCAGTACTTC
.,TRBJ2-3,.,TRBV7-9,CASSLRLALSTDTQYF,TGTGCCAGCAGCTTGCGGCTAGCCCTAAGCACAGATACGCAGTATTTT
TRBD1,TRBJ2-1,.,TRBV4-2,CASSLGSRDRRRDEQFF,TGTGCCAGCAGCCTTGGATCCCGGGACAGGAGACGGGATGAGCAGTTCTTC
TRBD1,TRBJ2-7,.,TRBV7-9,CASSTDRGIDEQYF,TGTGCCAGCAGCACAGACAGGGGAATAGACGAGCAGTACTTC
.,TRBJ2-3,.,TRBV5-6,CASSLDRGVTDTQYF,TGTGCCAGCAGCTTGGATCGCGGAGTCACAGATACGCAGTATTTT
TRBD1,TRBJ2-4,.,TRBV2,CASREDRSVNIQYF,TGTGCCAGCAGGGAGGACAGGTCCGTTAACATTCAGTACTTC
TRBD1,TRBJ2-3,.,TRBV7-8,CASSTYRGSKDTQYF,TGTGCCAGCAGCACATACAGGGGAAGTAAGGATACGCAGTATTTT
TRBD2,TRBJ2-3,.,TRBV28,CASSLAFRGRDLAGTITDTQYF,TGTGCCAGCAGTTTAGCCTTCCGGGGACGCGATCTAGCGGGCACAATCACAGATACGCAGTATTTT
.,TRBJ2-5,.,TRBV6-6,CATGTPGETQYF,TGTGCCACCGGGACACCCGGGGAGACCCAGTACTTC
.,TRBJ2-5,.,TRBV10-3,CAISEGGETQYF,TGTGCCATCAGTGAGGGGGGGGAGACCCAGTACTTC
.,TRBJ1-2,.,TRBV19,CASSKRDTANYGYTF,TGTGCCAGTAGTAAGCGGGACACCGCTAACTATGGCTACACCTTC
.,TRBJ2-2,.,TRBV7-8,CASSIGELFF,TGTGCCAGCAGCATAGGGGAGCTGTTTTTT
TRBD2,TRBJ2-7,.,TRBV19,CASSTPGLAGYEQYF,TGTGCCAGTAGTACACCGGGACTAGCGGGATACGAGCAGTACTTC
TRBD1,TRBJ2-7,.,TRBV5-4,CASSLTGGIYEQYF,TGTGCCAGCAGCTTGACAGGGGGCATTTACGAGCAGTACTTC
.,TRBJ1-2,.,TRBV11-2,CASSPKATLGGSYGYTF,TGTGCCAGCAGCCCCAAAGCCACCCTTGGAGGTTCCTATGGCTACACCTTC
.,TRBJ2-1,.,TRBV7-6,CASSLRGGNEQFF,TGTGCCAGCAGCTTAAGGGGCGGCAATGAGCAGTTCTTC
TRBD2,TRBJ2-4,.,TRBV7-9,CASSGGDGAKNIQYF,TGTGCCAGCAGCGGGGGGGACGGAGCCAAAAACATTCAGTACTTC
.,TRBJ2-3,.,TRBV6-4,CASSVGSTDTQYF,TGTGCCAGCAGTGTCGGGAGCACAGATACGCAGTATTTT
.,TRBJ1-1,.,TRBV2,CASSEDLSRPLNTEAFF,TGTGCCAGCAGTGAAGACCTTAGCAGACCGTTGAACACTGAAGCTTTCTTT
TRBD1,TRBJ2-1,.,TRBV18,CASSPDRDRGLAYNEQFF,TGTGCCAGCTCTCCCGACCGGGACAGGGGGCTGGCCTACAATGAGCAGTTCTTC
TRBD2,TRBJ2-7,.,TRBV19,CASSILLAGGNEQYF,TGTGCCAGTAGTATACTCCTGGCGGGAGGGAATGAGCAGTACTTC
TRBD1,TRBJ1-2,.,TRBV29-1,CSAGTDFNYGYTF,TGCAGCGCCGGGACAGACTTTAACTATGGCTACACCTTC
.,TRBJ2-2,.,TRBV2,CASSEAGQRNTGELFF,TGTGCCAGCAGTGAAGCGGGACAACGGAACACCGGGGAGCTGTTTTTT
.,TRBJ2-3,.,TRBV7-2,CASSPREFEDTQYF,TGTGCCAGCAGTCCTCGGGAGTTTGAAGATACGCAGTATTTT
.,TRBJ2-2,.,TRBV5-1,CASSYGSDTGELFF,TGCGCCAGCAGTTACGGGTCGGACACCGGGGAGCTGTTTTTT
.,TRBJ1-5,medium-sized,TRBV4-3,CASSQGGDQPQHF,TGCGCCAGCAGCCAGGGGGGAGATCAGCCCCAGCATTTT
TRBD2,TRBJ2-1,.,TRBV19,CASSKLAGGLYNEQFF,TGTGCCAGTAGTAAACTAGCGGGGGGCCTTTACAATGAGCAGTTCTTC
.,TRBJ1-2,.,TRBV7-2,CASSFDRHYGYTF,TGTGCCAGCAGCTTCGACAGGCACTATGGCTACACCTTC
.,TRBJ1-1,.,TRBV9,CASSVGTGTEAFF,TGTGCCAGCAGCGTAGGTACAGGCACTGAAGCTTTCTTT
TRBD2,TRBJ2-7,.,TRBV5-1,CASSPEALAGVHEQYF,TGCGCCAGCAGCCCGGAGGCGCTAGCGGGAGTCCACGAGCAGTACTTC
.,TRBJ2-3,.,TRBV28,CASCESTTDTQYF,TGTGCCAGCTGTGAGTCAACTACAGATACGCAGTATTTT
TRBD1,TRBJ2-2,.,TRBV6-4,CASSEGQTRDTGELFF,TGTGCCAGCAGTGAGGGACAGACGAGGGACACCGGGGAGCTGTTTTTT
TRBD1,TRBJ1-5,.,TRBV15,CATSEPGQGVRPQHF,TGTGCCACCAGTGAACCGGGACAGGGGGTACGGCCCCAGCATTTT
.,TRBJ2-7,.,TRBV2,CASGRGVTSYEQYF,TGTGCCAGCGGTAGGGGTGTTACATCCTACGAGCAGTACTTC